This T cell receptor (beta chain) derives from a study of CD8 T cells in ankylosing spondylitis. Trimming took off 1 base at V and 4 bases at J, with 11 bases between the two ends. The germline V gene encodes CDR1 LGHNA and CDR2 YSLEER. The CDR3 loop spans 16 amino acids. About this clonotype itself: Its antigen is still unknown.

Scientists made TCR beta libraries using quantitative 5'-RACE with molecular barcodes. MiXCR, applied by TCRdb to the 5' RACE reads, yields one record per CDR3 protein. The data contain 200,000 or so distinct CDR3 sequences, 13% of them singletons. Study-wide findings and caveats: CD8+ disease-linked clones were present at relatively low frequencies in blood. One TCR beta motif, made up of under ten highly homologous variants, appeared characteristic of ankylosing spondylitis blood. The clones that were linked to disease were reported to be significantly enriched in matched synovial fluid samples from ankylosing spondylitis patients.

The genes are TRBV4-3 and TRBJ1-6; possibly TRBD1 for D (5 bases). This TCR came from a female donor with ankylosing spondylitis or in good health (not recorded which). The material sequenced was blood, either unsorted or a sorted T cell fraction (not recorded which). The CDR3 region has the DNA TGCGCCAGCAGCCAAGTCGCCGGGGGATATAATTCACCCCTCCACTTT. Translated: CASSQVAGGYNSPLHF.